The next 8 T cell receptor beta chains were all read from a single sample in a study of shared clonotypes between healthy human individuals. Using immunoSEQ multiplex PCR, the repertoire was profiled, and TCRdb retains in-frame clones only, with some absent. In the table there are 2 million to 2.5 million clones, roughly 92% of which are singletons. Sequenced: naive CD4+ T cells from PBMCs. Subset indicated: CD45RA+ positively selected. Receptor source: a man between 18 and 29 years old in good health. Some clones in this sample may be carry-over from other donors' samples.

This chain uses TRBV7-2 with TRBJ2-2; no reliable D call. This CDR3 contains 13 residues. In germline, CDR1 is SGHTA, CDR2 FQGNSA. Deletions cut 3 bases from V and 6 bases from J, with 8 bases between. CDR3 amino acids: CASSLKGSGELFF. For the CDR3, the DNA is TGTGCCAGCAGCTTGAAGGGTTCCGGGGAGCTGTTTTTT.

This sequence joins TRBV5-1 and TRBJ1-5; tentatively, D is TRBD1 (5 bases). This CDR3 spans 15 amino acids. Germline values: CDR1 SGHRS, CDR2 YFSETQ. Trimming removed 0 bases from V and 7 bases from J, with 14 bases in between. CDR3 region: CASSLGRGEKQPQHF. The DNA for the CDR3 is TGCGCCAGCAGCTTGGGTCGAGGGGAGAAGCAGCCCCAGCATTTT.

The rearrangement links TRBV6-6 to TRBJ1-5, with unresolved D. V lost 5 bases to trimming and J lost 4 bases, with 9 bases between them. Looked up from germline, CDR1 is MNHNY and CDR2 is SVGAGI (reference sequence). CDR3 size: 13 residues. CDR3 loop: CASSPQLNQPQHF. The CDR3 DNA sequence: TGTGCCAGCAGTCCACAGCTAAATCAGCCCCAGCATTTT.

The V gene is TRBV10-2, the J gene TRBJ1-2, with unresolved D. This CDR3 comprises 13 residues. Trimming pared 5 bases from V and 4 bases from J, leaving 11 bases between. Germline CDR1 and CDR2: WSHSY and SAAADI. In nucleotides, the CDR3 is TGCGCCAGCAGTCCAGGACGGGGCTATGGCTACACCTTC. Residues: CASSPGRGYGYTF.

The count of this clone is one. This rearrangement joins TRBV5-1 to TRBJ2-3; D perhaps matches TRBD2 (5 bases). Trimming stripped 4 bases from V and 6 bases from J, with 12 bases between. Germline V gene sequence: CDR1 SGHRS, CDR2 YFSETQ. The CDR3 length is 13 residues. The CDR3 DNA sequence: TGCGCCAGCAGCGTCGGGGATCGCGATACGCAGTATTTT. Amino acid sequence: CASSVGDRDTQYF. The full variable domain, completed using reference TRBV5-1 and TRBJ2-3, is KAGVTQTPRYLIKTRGQQVTLSCSPISGHRSVSWYQQTPGQGLQFLFEYFSETQRNKGNFPGRFSGRQFSNSRSEMNVSTLELGDSALYLCASSVGDRDTQYFGPGTRLTVL.

The chain recombines TRBV9 with TRBJ2-5; weak D call: TRBD1 (6 bases). The CDR3 spans 15 residues. Deletions cut 4 bases from V and 5 bases from J, with 18 bases between. The germline CDR1 and CDR2 sequences are SGDLS and YYNGEE. CDR3 DNA: TGTGCCAGCAGCCCCCGGAGGACAGCTGGGGAGACCCAGTACTTC. Translating it yields CASSPRRTAGETQYF.

Here the CDR3 DNA reads TGTGCCAGTAGTAAAAGATCCGGCGGACAGGGTACAACAGATACGCAGTATTTT. Translating gives CASSKRSGGQGTTDTQYF. The rearrangement links TRBV19 to TRBJ2-3, with 8 nucleotides matching TRBD1. The CDR3 is 18 residues long. Germline V CDR1 and CDR2: LNHDA, SQIVND (reference sequence). The V gene end was trimmed by 4 bases and the J gene end by 3 bases; junction bases not matched to a gene: 15.

This rearrangement joins TRBV7-2 to TRBJ1-3; no definite D call. Trimming stripped 3 bases from V and 3 bases from J, with 9 bases between. Germline CDR1 SGHTA, CDR2 FQGNSA. This CDR3 region has 14 residues. The CDR3 here is CASSLDGVGNTIYF. CDR3 coding DNA: TGTGCCAGCAGCTTGGACGGGGTTGGAAACACCATATATTTT.